What follows is one TCR beta chain and its context. Its antigen is unidentified. CDR1 is SNHLY, CDR2 FYNNEI, per germline. V was clipped by 7 bases and J by 11 bases; unmatched bases: 11. The CDR3 is 14 amino acids. The record originates from a study of cytomegalovirus exposure and HLA in healthy donors. Study as a whole: There were more than 350 genotyped donors. Of these, 81% fell in the genetic ancestry cluster associated with self-reported Caucasian donors.

Use of 60 Vbeta and 13 Jbeta primers characterized the PCR. Clones were sequenced by immunoSEQ multiplex PCR, and TCRdb holds only the in-frame ones, with some missing. This table holds about 160,000 clones, around 80% found once. Study results and caveats: Reported results showed that the classifier diagnosed cytomegalovirus status with high specificity and sensitivity. Across donors, presence/absence analyses took sequencing depth to be roughly uniform.

This receptor was taken from a man younger than 40 in good health and CMV-seronegative. The chain combines TRBV2 with TRBJ2-1; 10 bases are shared with TRBD2. Sequencing was done on a sample of PBMCs. In nucleotides, the CDR3 is TGTGCCAGCAAAGCAGGGCTAGCGGGAGATAAGCAGTTCTTC. This gives the protein CASKAGLAGDKQFF.